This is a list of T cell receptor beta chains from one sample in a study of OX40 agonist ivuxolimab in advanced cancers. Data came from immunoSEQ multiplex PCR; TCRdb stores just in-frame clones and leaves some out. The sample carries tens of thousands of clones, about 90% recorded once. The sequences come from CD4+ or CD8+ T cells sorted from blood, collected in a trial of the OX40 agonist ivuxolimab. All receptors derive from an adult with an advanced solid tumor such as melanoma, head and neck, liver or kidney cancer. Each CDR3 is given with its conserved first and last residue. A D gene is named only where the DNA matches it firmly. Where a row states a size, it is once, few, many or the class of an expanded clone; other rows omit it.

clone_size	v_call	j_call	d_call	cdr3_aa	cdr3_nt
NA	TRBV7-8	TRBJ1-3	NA	CASSLENTIYF	TGTGCCAGCAGCTTAGAGAACACCATATATTTT
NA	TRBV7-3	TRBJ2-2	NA	CASSLAGLLNTGELFF	TGTGCCAGCAGCTTAGCGGGGCTCCTGAACACCGGGGAGCTGTTTTTT
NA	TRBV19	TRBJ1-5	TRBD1	CASSEGAGGFQPQHF	TGTGCCAGTAGTGAGGGGGCAGGGGGCTTTCAGCCCCAGCATTTT
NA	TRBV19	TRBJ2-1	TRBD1	CASSIRDRATNEQFF	TGTGCCAGTAGTATCCGGGACAGGGCTACCAATGAGCAGTTCTTC
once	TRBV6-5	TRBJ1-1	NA	CASSYTILSGGTEAFF	TGTGCCAGCAGTTACACCATACTCAGTGGCGGCACTGAAGCTTTCTTT
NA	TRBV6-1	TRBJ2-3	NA	CASSATLQSATQYF	TGTGCCAGCAGTGCCACCCTACAGTCGGCTACGCAGTATTTT
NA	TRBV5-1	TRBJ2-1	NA	CASRDSLIYNEQFF	TGCGCCAGCAGAGACAGCCTAATATACAATGAGCAGTTCTTC
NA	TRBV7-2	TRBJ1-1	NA	CASSLAGGVATEAFF	TGTGCCAGCAGCTTAGCGGGGGGGGTAGCCACTGAAGCTTTCTTT
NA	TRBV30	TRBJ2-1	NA	CAWDRSSYNEQFF	TGTGCCTGGGACAGGAGCTCCTACAATGAGCAGTTCTTC
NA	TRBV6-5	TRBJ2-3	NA	CASSGHGDTQYF	TGTGCCAGCAGTGGCCACGGGGATACGCAGTATTTT
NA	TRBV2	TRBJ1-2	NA	CASSRQFHGYTF	TGTGCCAGCAGCCGACAGTTTCATGGCTACACCTTC
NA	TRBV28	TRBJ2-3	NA	CASIKLATQYF	TGTGCCAGCATTAAACTTGCTACGCAGTATTTT
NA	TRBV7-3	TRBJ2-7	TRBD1	CASSLTGQGEQYF	TGTGCCAGCAGCTTAACGGGACAGGGGGAGCAGTACTTC
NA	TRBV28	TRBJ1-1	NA	CASRATSTEAFF	TGTGCCAGCAGAGCGACGTCCACTGAAGCTTTCTTT
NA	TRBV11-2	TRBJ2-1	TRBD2	CASSLLGRGGPLNEQFF	TGTGCCAGCAGCTTACTTGGTCGGGGGGGCCCTTTGAATGAGCAGTTCTTC
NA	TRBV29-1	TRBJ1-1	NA	CSVGTSLSHTEAFF	TGCAGCGTCGGGACGTCTTTGTCGCACACTGAAGCTTTCTTT
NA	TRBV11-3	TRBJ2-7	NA	CASSLGFGTEQYF	TGTGCCAGCAGCTTGGGATTCGGTACCGAGCAGTACTTC
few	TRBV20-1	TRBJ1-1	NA	CSAEMNTEAFF	TGCAGTGCTGAGATGAACACTGAAGCTTTCTTT
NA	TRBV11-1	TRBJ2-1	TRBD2	CASGSQTSGIVEQFF	TGTGCCAGCGGTTCTCAGACTAGCGGGATTGTTGAGCAGTTCTTC
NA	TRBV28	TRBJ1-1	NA	CASSPGGSGEAFF	TGTGCCAGCAGCCCTGGGGGCTCAGGGGAAGCTTTCTTT
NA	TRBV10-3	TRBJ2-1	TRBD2	CAISTFRGAGGDEQFF	TGTGCCATCAGTACTTTCCGTGGGGCGGGAGGGGATGAGCAGTTCTTC
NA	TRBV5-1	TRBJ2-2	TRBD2	CASSWTSGGRTGELFF	TGCGCCAGCAGCTGGACTAGCGGAGGGAGGACCGGGGAGCTGTTTTTT
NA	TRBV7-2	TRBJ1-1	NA	CASSLAGTEAFF	TGTGCCAGCAGCTTAGCCGGAACTGAAGCTTTCTTT
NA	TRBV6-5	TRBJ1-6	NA	CASSYRGDYNSPLHF	TGTGCCAGCAGTTACCGAGGGGATTATAATTCACCCCTCCACTTT
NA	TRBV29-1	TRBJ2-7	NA	CSVERVMYEQYF	TGCAGCGTTGAAAGAGTTATGTACGAGCAGTACTTC
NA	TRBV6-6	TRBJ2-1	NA	CASSDQTDNEQFF	TGTGCCAGCAGTGATCAGACAGACAATGAGCAGTTCTTC
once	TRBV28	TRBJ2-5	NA	CASSLAGSRGETQYF	TGTGCCAGCAGTTTAGCGGGAAGCCGGGGGGAGACCCAGTACTTC
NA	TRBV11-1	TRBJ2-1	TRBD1	CASRSTSGTGSYNEQFF	TGTGCCAGCAGATCAACTTCCGGGACAGGGTCTTACAATGAGCAGTTCTTC
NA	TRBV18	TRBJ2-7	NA	CASSPSSAAYEQYF	TGTGCCAGCTCACCCTCCTCGGCGGCCTACGAGCAGTACTTC
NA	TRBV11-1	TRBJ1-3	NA	CASSHPGNTIYF	TGTGCCAGCAGCCACCCAGGGAACACCATATATTTT
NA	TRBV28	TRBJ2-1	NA	CASSFGRRNEQFF	TGTGCCAGCAGTTTCGGACGGAGAAATGAGCAGTTCTTC
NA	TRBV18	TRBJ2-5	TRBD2	CASSVPGLAGGKTQYF	TGTGCCAGCTCAGTTCCGGGACTAGCGGGAGGGAAGACCCAGTACTTC
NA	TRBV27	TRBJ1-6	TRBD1	CASSLKLGSGGFSYNSPLHF	TGTGCCAGCAGTTTAAAGTTGGGGTCAGGGGGTTTCTCCTATAATTCACCCCTCCACTTT
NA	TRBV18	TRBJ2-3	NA	CASSPARGGDTQYF	TGTGCCAGCTCACCAGCCAGGGGAGGAGATACGCAGTATTTT
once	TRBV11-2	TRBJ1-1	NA	CASSFLGWNTEAFF	TGTGCCAGCAGCTTCCTTGGGTGGAACACTGAAGCTTTCTTT
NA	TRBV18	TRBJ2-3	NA	CASSPLDSPDTQYF	TGTGCCAGCTCACCCCTGGACAGCCCAGATACGCAGTATTTT
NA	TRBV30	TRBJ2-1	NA	CAWSVTTVDQFF	TGTGCCTGGAGTGTAACGACAGTCGATCAGTTCTTC
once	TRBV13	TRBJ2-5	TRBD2	CASSPTSGRGTQYF	TGTGCCAGCAGCCCGACTAGCGGGAGGGGGACCCAGTACTTC
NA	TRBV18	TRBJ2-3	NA	CASSRQGSTDTQYF	TGTGCCAGCTCACGCCAGGGGAGCACAGATACGCAGTATTTT
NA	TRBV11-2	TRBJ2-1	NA	CASSLDTNEQFF	TGTGCCAGCAGCTTAGATACCAATGAGCAGTTCTTC